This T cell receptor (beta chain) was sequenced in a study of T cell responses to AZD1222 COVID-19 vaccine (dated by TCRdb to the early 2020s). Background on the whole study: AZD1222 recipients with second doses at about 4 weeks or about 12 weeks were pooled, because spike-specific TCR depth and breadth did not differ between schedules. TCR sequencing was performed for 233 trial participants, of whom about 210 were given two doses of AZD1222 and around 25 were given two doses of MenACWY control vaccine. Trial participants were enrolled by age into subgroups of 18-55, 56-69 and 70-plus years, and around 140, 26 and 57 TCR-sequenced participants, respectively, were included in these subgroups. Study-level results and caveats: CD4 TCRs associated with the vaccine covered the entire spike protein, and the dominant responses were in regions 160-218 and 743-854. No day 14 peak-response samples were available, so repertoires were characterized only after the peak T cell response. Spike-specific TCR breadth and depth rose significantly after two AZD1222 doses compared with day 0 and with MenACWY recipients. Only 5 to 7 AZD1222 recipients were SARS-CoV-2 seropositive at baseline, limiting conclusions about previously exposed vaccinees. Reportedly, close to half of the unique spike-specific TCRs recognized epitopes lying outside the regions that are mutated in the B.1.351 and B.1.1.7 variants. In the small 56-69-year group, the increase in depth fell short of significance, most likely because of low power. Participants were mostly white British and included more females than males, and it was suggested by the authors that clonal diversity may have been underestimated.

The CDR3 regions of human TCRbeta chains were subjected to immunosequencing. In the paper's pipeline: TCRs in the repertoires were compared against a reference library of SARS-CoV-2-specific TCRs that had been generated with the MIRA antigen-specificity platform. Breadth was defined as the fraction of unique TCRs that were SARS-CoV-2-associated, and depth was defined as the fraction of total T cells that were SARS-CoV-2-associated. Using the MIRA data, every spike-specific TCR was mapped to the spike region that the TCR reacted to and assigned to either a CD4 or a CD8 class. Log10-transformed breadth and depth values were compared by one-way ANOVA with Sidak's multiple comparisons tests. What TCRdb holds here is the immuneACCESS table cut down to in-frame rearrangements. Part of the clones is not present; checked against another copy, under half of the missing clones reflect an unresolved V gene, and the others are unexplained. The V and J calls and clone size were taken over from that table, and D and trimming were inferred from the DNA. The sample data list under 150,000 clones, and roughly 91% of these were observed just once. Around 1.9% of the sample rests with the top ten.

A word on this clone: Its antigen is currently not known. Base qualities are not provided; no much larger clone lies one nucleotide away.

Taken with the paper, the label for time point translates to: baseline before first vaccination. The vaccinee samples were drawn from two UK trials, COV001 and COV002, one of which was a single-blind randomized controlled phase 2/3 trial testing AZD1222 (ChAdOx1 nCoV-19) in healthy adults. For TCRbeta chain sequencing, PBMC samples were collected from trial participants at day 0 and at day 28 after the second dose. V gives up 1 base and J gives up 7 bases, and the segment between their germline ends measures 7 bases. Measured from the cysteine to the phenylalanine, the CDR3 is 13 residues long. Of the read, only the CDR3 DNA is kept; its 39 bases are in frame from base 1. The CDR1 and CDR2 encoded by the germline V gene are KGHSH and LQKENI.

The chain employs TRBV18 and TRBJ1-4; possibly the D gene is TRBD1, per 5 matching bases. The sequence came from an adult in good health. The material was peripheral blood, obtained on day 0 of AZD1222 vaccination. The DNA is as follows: TGTGCCAGCTCACCACAGGGGCGTGAAAAACTGTTTTTT. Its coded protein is CASSPQGREKLFF.